The present entry profiles one TCR beta chain with its context. What it recognizes is unknown. Every isolated RNA sample was fully reverse transcribed, so sequencing captured expressed TCRB transcripts. Generated by immunoSEQ multiplex PCR, the TCRdb table keeps only in-frame clones and is missing some. The sample has roughly 400,000 clones, roughly a tenth seen once; the top ten hold about 0.6%. The data were obtained in a study of beta chain features in type 1 diabetes. General observations from the study: TCRB CDR3s were moderately but significantly shorter in Type 1 diabetes patients in all four CD4+ subsets.

Germline CDR1 SGHKS, CDR2 YYEKEE (reference sequence). The CDR3 loop spans 13 amino acids. V lost 1 base to trimming and J lost 5 bases, with 9 bases between them. The source of this sequence is a young man with type 1 diabetes. This chain connects TRBV5-5 to TRBJ2-5, with D unclear. The sequencing sample was made of central memory CD4+ T cells from blood. The CDR3: CASSLSVPETQYF. The CDR3 nucleotides are TGTGCCAGCAGCTTGTCCGTTCCCGAGACCCAGTACTTC.